Here is one TCR beta chain with its context. This record belongs to a study of T cells after yellow fever vaccination. Template switching by 5'RACE produced TCR cDNA, adding a universal primer site and UMIs. TCRdb recomputed calls from the 5' RACE reads with MiXCR, one row per CDR3 protein. Of 70,000 or so distinct CDR3 sequences detected, 5.9% appear once; the ten largest clones hold about 2%. The V end was cut by 1 base, the J end by 5 bases, with 6 bases between. This CDR3 is built from 13 residues. Germline loops: CDR1 SGHTA, CDR2 FQGTGA. Sample: CD4+ T cells sorted from PBMCs, taken around 15 days after the first yellow fever vaccination. The chain employs TRBV7-3 and TRBJ2-1, with no clear D. The source of this sequence is a man aged 18 to 30 who received the YFV17D yellow fever vaccine. CDR3 loop: CASSLIVHNEQFF. The DNA of the CDR3 is TGTGCCAGCAGCTTAATCGTACACAATGAGCAGTTCTTC.